The 20 T cell receptor beta chains below were found in one sample sequenced in a study of T cells in localized non-small cell lung cancer. Assay: immunoSEQ multiplex PCR; the TCRdb copy retains only in-frame clones and omits some. This table holds over 30,000 clones, 90% found once. The input for sequencing was peripheral blood, taken before any cancer treatment. The source of these receptors is a man aged 35 to 70 with stage I lung adenocarcinoma.

Only one count was recorded for this clone. V and J are TRBV6-5 and TRBJ2-1; unclear D gene. Germline-derived CDR1 and CDR2 are MNHEY and SVGAGI. V lost 5 bases, J lost 4 bases, and 9 bases lay in between. The CDR3 covers 13 residues. This CDR3 is CASSRLEYNEQFF. As DNA, the CDR3 is TGTGCCAGCAGTCGACTCGAATACAATGAGCAGTTCTTC.

The CDR3 DNA reads as TGTGCCAGTAGCCCAGAGCGGGGGAGGACCGGGGAGCTGTTTTTT. Amino acid sequence: CASSPERGRTGELFF. The chain carries TRBV19 and TRBJ2-2, with 8 bases that match TRBD2. The CDR3 covers 15 residues. Germline V CDR1 and CDR2: LNHDA, SQIVND (reference sequence). V shed 6 bases, J shed 5 bases, and the junction held 8 bases outside the gene matches.

The J gene is TRBJ1-5, the V gene TRBV9; tentative D call: TRBD1 (6 bases). The CDR3 is made up of 15 amino acids. Germline CDR1 reads SGDLS; CDR2 reads YYNGEE. The ends were cut back, 0 bases at V and 4 bases at J, with 11 bases in the middle. DNA for the CDR3: TGTGCCAGCAGCGTAGAAGGGGGAAGGAATCAGCCCCAGCATTTT. This encodes CASSVEGGRNQPQHF.

This chain joins TRBV15 and TRBJ1-6; D might be TRBD1 (5 bases). V lost 1 base to trimming and J lost 0 bases, with 10 bases between them. The CDR3 runs 17 residues. Germline V gene data show CDR1 as LNHNV and CDR2 as YYDKDF (reference sequence). The CDR3 here is CATSRGQLSSYNSPLHF. The CDR3, as DNA: TGTGCCACCAGCAGAGGACAGCTTAGCTCCTATAATTCACCCCTCCACTTT.

This chain joins TRBV5-1 and TRBJ2-7; D may be TRBD1 (7 bases). Trimming pared 4 bases from V and 0 bases from J, leaving 17 bases between. CDR1 and CDR2 from the germline V gene are SGHRS and YFSETQ. This CDR3 has 16 residues. CDR3 coding DNA: TGCGCCAGCAGCCCAGGGGGGTCCGTGAGCTCCTACGAGCAGTACTTC. This encodes CASSPGGSVSSYEQYF.

This clone has just one count. The rearrangement links TRBV25-1 to TRBJ1-6, with D hard to call. This CDR3 contains 12 residues. CDR1 is MGHDK, CDR2 SYGVNS, per germline. V was trimmed by 1 base and J by 9 bases, leaving 4 bases between them. The CDR3 is CASSESGSPLHF. CDR3 in DNA: TGTGCCAGCAGTGAATCGGGTTCACCCCTCCACTTT.

Comments on this clone: Other DNA variants within this sample encode the same CDR3. The genes are TRBV5-1 and TRBJ1-1; D not certain. CDR3 length equals 14 residues. V was pared by 1 base and J by 0 bases, with 7 bases between. Germline CDR1 is SGHRS and CDR2 is YFSETQ. The CDR3 loop reads CASSLSGMNTEAFF. CDR3 nucleotide sequence: TGCGCCAGCAGCTTGAGTGGCATGAACACTGAAGCTTTCTTT.

The chain is built from TRBV19 and TRBJ2-3; 7 bases align to TRBD1. This CDR3 has 15 amino acids. Germline V gene lookup returns CDR1 LNHDA and CDR2 SQIVND (reference sequence). The V and J ends lost 5 bases and 4 bases, in that order; junction bases with no gene match: 9. The CDR3: CASSRRGGGSDTQYF. CDR3 DNA sequence: TGTGCCAGTAGTCGCAGAGGGGGCGGCTCAGATACGCAGTATTTT.

The CDR3 sequence is CASSETSGGTGELFF. The CDR3 region has the DNA TGTGCCAGCAGTGAGACTAGCGGGGGCACCGGGGAGCTGTTTTTT. V and J are TRBV9 and TRBJ2-2; 12 positions match TRBD2. Looked up from germline, CDR1 is SGDLS and CDR2 is YYNGEE. Unmatched junction bases numbered 3, after V lost 5 bases and J lost 4 bases. This CDR3 has 15 amino acids. Drawing the rest from reference TRBV9 and TRBJ2-2, the complete variable domain is DSGVTQTPKHLITATGQRVTLRCSPRSGDLSVYWYQQSLDQGLQFLIQYYNGEERAKGNILERFSAQQFPDLHSELNLSSLELGDSALYFCASSETSGGTGELFFGEGSRLTVL.

The CDR3, as DNA: TGTGCCAGCTCCCCCGGACAGGGGAGCGCCTACGAGCAGTACTTC. Translating it yields CASSPGQGSAYEQYF. The chain recombines TRBV18 with TRBJ2-7, with 9 bases that match TRBD1. The germline gives CDR1 KGHSH, CDR2 LQKENI. The V gene end was trimmed by 6 bases and the J gene end by 2 bases; junction bases not matched to a gene: 8. The CDR3 length is 15 residues. Variable domain in full (rest from reference TRBV18 and TRBJ2-7): NAGVMQNPRHLVRRRGQEARLRCSPMKGHSHVYWYRQLPEEGLKFMVYLQKENIIDESGMPKERFSAEFPKEGPSILRIQQVVRGDSAAYFCASSPGQGSAYEQYFGPGTRLTVT.

For this clone: A junction end diverges from the germline sequence, so it may reflect a read error. The V gene is TRBV15, the J gene TRBJ1-5; D is uncertain. This CDR3 is built from 13 residues. The germline V gene encodes CDR1 LNHNV and CDR2 YYDKDF (reference sequence). The CDR3 DNA is TGTGCCACCAGTAGAGGTATCGATCAGCCCCAGCATTTT. It translates to CATSRGIDQPQHF.

V is TRBV30 and J is TRBJ1-6, with TRBD1 as a possible D gene (6 bases). Germline V gene sequence: CDR1 GTSNPN, CDR2 SVGIG (reference sequence). This CDR3 contains 13 residues. V was clipped by 0 bases and J by 8 bases, with 8 bases between them. The CDR3 DNA sequence: TGTGCCTGGAGTGTAGGGACATATTCACCCCTCCACTTT. Encoded protein: CAWSVGTYSPLHF.

V is TRBV30 and J is TRBJ1-2; D not resolved. The V gene's germline CDR1 is GTSNPN and CDR2 SVGIG (reference sequence). CDR3 length: 11 residues. The CDR3 reads CISRTDYGYTF. The CDR3 nucleotides read TGTATCTCCCGGACTGACTATGGCTACACCTTC.

Points on this clone: Other nucleotide sequences from this sample produce the same CDR3. V and J are TRBV9 and TRBJ1-2, with 9 bases fitting TRBD1. This CDR3 comprises 15 residues. Germline V gene sequence: CDR1 SGDLS, CDR2 YYNGEE. Trimming at V came to 4 bases and at J to 4 bases, leaving 8 bases not matched to a gene. CDR3 sequence: CASSPSTGGSYGYTF. In DNA, the CDR3 is TGTGCCAGCAGCCCCTCGACAGGGGGAAGCTATGGCTACACCTTC.

This clone was counted once. The rearrangement joins TRBV7-2 to TRBJ2-5, with TRBD2 identical over 7 bases. The CDR3 contains 14 residues. The V gene's germline CDR1 is SGHTA and CDR2 FQGNSA. V lost 6 bases to trimming and J lost 5 bases; unmatched junction nucleotides: 9. The CDR3 is CASSFDGRWETQYF. CDR3 DNA: TGTGCCAGCAGTTTCGACGGGAGGTGGGAGACCCAGTACTTC.

This rearrangement joins TRBV5-1 to TRBJ2-7, with 7 bases matching TRBD1. Germline CDR1 reads SGHRS; CDR2 reads YFSETQ. V lost 1 base, J lost 1 base, and 8 bases stayed unmatched. The CDR3 runs 16 residues. The CDR3 loop is CASSLLGETGSYEQYF. In DNA, the CDR3 is TGCGCCAGCAGCTTGTTGGGGGAGACAGGGTCCTACGAGCAGTACTTC. Based on the CDR3 plus reference TRBV5-1 and TRBJ2-7, the full variable domain is KAGVTQTPRYLIKTRGQQVTLSCSPISGHRSVSWYQQTPGQGLQFLFEYFSETQRNKGNFPGRFSGRQFSNSRSEMNVSTLELGDSALYLCASSLLGETGSYEQYFGPGTRLTVT.

The J gene is TRBJ1-1, the V gene TRBV6-6; 8 bases match TRBD1. The CDR3 spans 16 residues. Per the germline V gene, CDR1 is MNHNY and CDR2 is SVGAGI (reference sequence). J was trimmed by 5 bases and V by 0 bases; bases with no gene match: 8. As DNA, the CDR3 is TGTGCCAGCAGTTACTCTTGGACAGGGCGGAATACTGAAGCTTTCTTT. Its protein is CASSYSWTGRNTEAFF.

V is TRBV6-5 and J is TRBJ2-1; 8 positions match TRBD2. Trimming at V came to 5 bases and at J to 8 bases, leaving 11 bases not matched to a gene. The CDR3 loop spans 15 amino acids. Germline CDR1 is MNHEY and CDR2 is SVGAGI. Written as DNA, the CDR3 is TGTGCCAGCAGTGGACCGGGACTAGGCACCGATGAGCAGTTCTTC. Protein product: CASSGPGLGTDEQFF.

The chain joins TRBV19 to TRBJ1-2; 9 nucleotides line up with TRBD1. There are 16 residues in the CDR3. Germline trimming cut 2 bases from V and 6 bases from J; bases unmatched to any gene: 10. CDR1 and CDR2 from the germline V gene are LNHDA and SQIVND (reference sequence). CDR3 amino acids: CASSIIMVRTGDGYTF. The CDR3 bases are TGTGCCAGTAGTATAATAATGGTGAGGACAGGGGATGGCTACACCTTC. The full variable domain, with the rest looked up from reference TRBV19 and TRBJ1-2, is DGGITQSPKYLFRKEGQNVTLSCEQNLNHDAMYWYRQDPGQGLRLIYYSQIVNDFQKGDIAEGYSVSREKKESFPLTVTSAQKNPTAFYLCASSIIMVRTGDGYTFGSGTRLTVV.

This clone appeared a single time. The chain has TRBV5-1 and TRBJ2-1; D possibly uses TRBD1 or TRBD2 (5 bases each). This CDR3 region has 16 residues. Looked up from germline, CDR1 is SGHRS and CDR2 is YFSETQ. Trimming removed 0 bases at V and 8 bases at J, with 18 bases between. The CDR3 sequence is CASSLGGTAIRYEQFF. The CDR3 DNA reads as TGCGCCAGCAGCTTGGGTGGGACCGCGATCCGATATGAGCAGTTCTTC.